The text below deals with one TCR beta chain. Its antigen is currently unknown. The sample originates from a study of OX40 agonist ivuxolimab in advanced cancers. General study results and limits: Those patients achieving a partial response at 0.1-3.0 mg/kg showed among the lowest clonal expansion.

The table came from immunoSEQ multiplex PCR; TCRdb's copy has only in-frame clones and leaves some out. The sample includes 90,000 to 100,000 clones, 70% to 90% of them seen just once. V lost 1 base and J lost 7, with 10 bases in between. CDR1 and CDR2 (germline): SGHDN, FVKESK. The length of the CDR3 is 13 residues. The sequence derives from an adult with an advanced solid tumor such as melanoma, head and neck, liver or kidney cancer. The rearrangement uses TRBV14 and TRBJ2-5; D might be TRBD2 (6 bases). The sequenced sample was CD4+ or CD8+ T cells sorted from blood, obtained in a trial of the OX40 agonist ivuxolimab. CDR3: CASSQVGSGTQYF. The DNA for the CDR3 is TGTGCCAGCAGCCAAGTTGGTAGCGGGACCCAGTACTTC. The full variable domain, in which reference TRBV14 and TRBJ2-5 provide the parts outside the CDR3, is EAGVTQFPSHSVIEKGQTVTLRCDPISGHDNLYWYRRVMGKEIKFLLHFVKESKQDESGMPNNRFLAERTGGTYSTLKVQPAELEDSGVYFCASSQVGSGTQYFGPGTRLLVL.